The 26 T cell receptor beta chains below were found in one sample sequenced in a study of monozygotic twins with inflammatory bowel disease. TCRdb re-called the 5' RACE reads and gives one entry per CDR3 protein, without DNA. The table lists about 440,000 distinct CDR3 sequences. The sequencing sample was made of blood. The receptors derive from a human donor with ulcerative colitis or Crohn's disease, or a healthy co-twin of an affected twin (not recorded which).

V is TRBV7-3 and J is TRBJ2-5; TCRdb indicates TRBD2, and absent DNA this call remains unverified. The germline gives CDR1 SGHTA, CDR2 FQGTGA. CDR3 size: 13 residues. The CDR3 loop is CASSSRLQETQYF.

J is TRBJ2-7 and V is TRBV9; TCRdb reports TRBD1, a call that lacks DNA to check it against. The germline CDR1 and CDR2 sequences are SGDLS and YYNGEE. The CDR3 totals 13 residues. CDR3 residues: CASSPTGIDEQYF.

The CDR3 region is CASRLRLQGEHGYTF. The chain has TRBV7-2 and TRBJ1-2; the TRBD1 assignment by TCRdb is unverifiable without DNA. Per germline, CDR1 SGHTA and CDR2 FQGNSA. The CDR3 extends over 15 amino acids.

The chain recombines TRBV5-4 with TRBJ2-2; TCRdb designates TRBD2, a call that cannot be tested without DNA. The CDR3 sequence is 16 residues long. Germline CDR1 is SGHNT and CDR2 is YYREEE (reference sequence). This CDR3 reads CAFRDSLSGHTGELFF.

The chain is built from TRBV6-4 and TRBJ2-1; TCRdb calls TRBD1, which cannot be checked without DNA. Germline CDR1 reads MRHNA; CDR2 reads SNTAGT. This CDR3 comprises 15 residues. The CDR3 is CASSDSGGDYNEQFF.

V usage is TRBV12-3 or TRBV12-4 and J usage is TRBJ2-7. This CDR3 comprises 14 residues. This chain's CDR3 is CASSYRPFPYEQYF.

V usage is TRBV20-1 and J usage is TRBJ2-3; TCRdb indicates TRBD2, and absent DNA this call remains unverified. The CDR3 contains 17 residues. CDR1 is DFQATT and CDR2 is SNEGSKA in the germline V gene (reference sequence). CDR3 in amino acids: CSARGSGLAGVTDTQYF.

This chain uses TRBV7-2 with TRBJ1-1; TCRdb picks TRBD1, but there is no DNA to check that call. The CDR3 covers 13 residues. Germline-derived CDR1 and CDR2 are SGHTA and FQGNSA. The CDR3 here is CASSRSGDTEAFF.

The genes are TRBV5-1 and TRBJ2-7. This CDR3 spans 14 amino acids. Germline V lookup: CDR1 SGHRS, CDR2 YFSETQ. CDR3 sequence reads: CASSLEGSKSEQYF.

The CDR3 sequence: CASSVIRQGSPYNEQFF. The V gene is TRBV11-2, the J gene TRBJ2-1; the TRBD1 assignment by TCRdb is unverifiable without DNA. CDR1 and CDR2 (germline): SGHAT, FQNNGV. This CDR3 has 17 amino acids.

This sequence joins TRBV29-1 and TRBJ2-7. There are 13 residues in the CDR3. Germline CDR1 is SQVTM and CDR2 is ANQGSEA. This CDR3 reads CSVAGLQNYEQYF.

The chain couples TRBV5-1 to TRBJ1-2. The V gene's germline CDR1 is SGHRS and CDR2 YFSETQ. The CDR3 contains 15 residues. The CDR3 protein is CASSLEGKKMDGYTF.

This chain joins TRBV5-1 and TRBJ2-1; TCRdb picks TRBD1, but there is no DNA to check that call. Germline assignment: CDR1 SGHRS and CDR2 YFSETQ. The CDR3 is made up of 15 amino acids. This CDR3 is CASSVTGPEYNEQFF.

The CDR3 sequence is CSARNPGTSYEQYF. V gene TRBV20-1 combines with J gene TRBJ2-7. The CDR3 has 14 residues. Germline assignment: CDR1 DFQATT and CDR2 SNEGSKA (reference sequence).

The chain uses TRBV2 and TRBJ2-1; as DNA is missing, the TRBD2 call by TCRdb cannot be tested. Looked up from germline, CDR1 is SNHLY and CDR2 is FYNNEI. This CDR3 has 14 residues. This CDR3 reads CARALPGLAGEQFF. The entire variable domain, with the rest obtained from reference TRBV2 and TRBJ2-1, is as follows: EPEVTQTPSHQVTQMGQEVILRCVPISNHLYFYWYRQILGQKVEFLVSFYNNEISEKSEIFDDQFSVERPDGSNFTLKIRSTKLEDSAMYFCARALPGLAGEQFFGPGTRLTVL.

The genes are TRBV5-1 and TRBJ1-1; TCRdb names TRBD1, which stays unverified in the absence of DNA. The CDR3 has 15 residues. Germline V gene sequence: CDR1 SGHRS, CDR2 YFSETQ. CDR3 in amino acids: CASSPLARDNTEAFF.

This chain uses TRBV19 with TRBJ2-2; TCRdb proposes TRBD2, but this gene call is untestable without DNA. Germline V gene lookup returns CDR1 LNHDA and CDR2 SQIVND (reference sequence). The CDR3 runs to 15 residues. The CDR3 here is CASSITGLSTGELFF.

V and J are TRBV29-1 and TRBJ2-3; the D call from TCRdb, TRBD1, cannot be confirmed without DNA. CDR3 length: 13 residues. CDR1 SQVTM and CDR2 ANQGSEA come from the germline V gene. This chain's CDR3 is CSVAGQYTDTQYF.

The chain couples TRBV5-4 to TRBJ1-6. Germline values: CDR1 SGHNT, CDR2 YYREEE (reference sequence). This CDR3 is built from 15 residues. Here the CDR3 reads CASSLDRVDNSPLHF. Full variable domain (rest looked up from reference TRBV5-4 and TRBJ1-6): ETGVTQSPTHLIKTRGQQVTLRCSSQSGHNTVSWYQQALGQGPQFIFQYYREEENGRGNFPPRFSGLQFPNYSSELNVNALELDDSALYLCASSLDRVDNSPLHFGNGTRLTVT.

This chain links TRBV5-1 with TRBJ1-4. The length of the CDR3 is 15 residues. The germline CDR1 and CDR2 sequences are SGHRS and YFSETQ. The CDR3 loop reads CASSFGGRANEKLFF.

V usage is TRBV20-1 and J usage is TRBJ2-3. The CDR3 loop spans 15 amino acids. Germline V gene data show CDR1 as DFQATT and CDR2 as SNEGSKA (reference sequence). This CDR3 is CSARDLTSFTDTQYF.

V gene TRBV4-3 combines with J gene TRBJ2-6; the TCRdb call, TRBD1, lacks DNA for checking. Germline V CDR1 and CDR2: LGHNA, YSLEER. The CDR3 spans 20 residues. The CDR3 here is CASSQAAPGQVISGANVLTF.

V and J are TRBV3-1 and TRBJ2-7. The CDR3 runs to 14 residues. Germline lookup yields CDR1 LGHDT and CDR2 YNNKEL (reference sequence). The CDR3 protein is CASSSVAVNYEQYF.

The J gene is TRBJ2-2, the V gene TRBV5-4; without DNA, the TCRdb call of TRBD2 cannot be checked. Germline V CDR1 and CDR2: SGHNT, YYREEE (reference sequence). The CDR3 sequence is 16 residues long. The CDR3 loop reads CASSLAREGRTGELFF.

J is TRBJ2-1 and V is TRBV7-9; TCRdb outputs TRBD2, but without DNA this stays unchecked. Germline loops: CDR1 SEHNR, CDR2 FQNEAQ (reference sequence). This CDR3 contains 14 residues. CDR3 protein: CASSPPGRVDEQFF.

The chain joins TRBV13 to TRBJ2-2. Per the germline V gene, CDR1 is PRHDT and CDR2 is FYEKMQ (reference sequence). CDR3 length: 15 residues. CDR3 sequence reads: CASSLISGDTGELFF.